This passage covers 6 T cell receptor beta chains from one sample sequenced in a study of T cell changes during pregnancy in multiple sclerosis. The table came from immunoSEQ multiplex PCR; TCRdb's copy has only in-frame clones and leaves some out. The data contain 40,000 to 55,000 clones, under 95% of them singletons. The source material was CD8+ T cells from peripheral blood mononuclear cells, sampled in the second trimester of pregnancy. The source is a female donor with multiple sclerosis, enrolled in a pregnancy study.

V usage is TRBV7-8 and J usage is TRBJ1-1; perhaps TRBD1 as D (5 bases). The CDR3 loop spans 13 amino acids. Germline CDR1 and CDR2: SGHVS and FQNEAQ. The ends were cut back, 2 bases at V and 6 bases at J, with 10 bases in the middle. CDR3 region: CASSLNRRPEAFF. The CDR3 region has the DNA TGTGCCAGCAGCTTAAACAGGAGACCTGAAGCTTTCTTT.

The chain carries TRBV6-6 and TRBJ1-1, with D tentatively TRBD1 (6 bases). This CDR3 is built from 14 residues. Trimming stripped 7 bases from V and 3 bases from J, with 15 bases between. Germline CDR1 reads MNHNY; CDR2 reads SVGAGI (reference sequence). The CDR3 DNA sequence: TGTGCCAGCACCAGGGACAAGGGTTACACTGAAGCTTTCTTT. The encoded protein is CASTRDKGYTEAFF.

This chain joins TRBV7-6 and TRBJ1-1; the D gene is possibly TRBD1 (5 bases). This CDR3 has 14 amino acids. Trimming removed 5 bases at V and 2 bases at J, with 12 bases between. Germline V gene sequence: CDR1 SGHVS, CDR2 FNYEAQ. Here the CDR3 DNA reads TGTGCCAGCAGCATACCGACAGCCAACACTGAAGCTTTCTTT. Translated: CASSIPTANTEAFF.

CDR3 protein: CASSDVASGGASSYNEQFF. As DNA, the CDR3 is TGTGCCAGCAGTGACGTGGCTAGCGGGGGGGCCAGCTCCTACAATGAGCAGTTCTTC. The rearrangement links TRBV2 to TRBJ2-1, with TRBD2 identical over 12 bases. From germline, CDR1 is SNHLY and CDR2 FYNNEI. This CDR3 contains 19 residues. V shed 3 bases, J shed 0 bases, and the junction held 9 bases outside the gene matches.

The chain has TRBV5-4 and TRBJ1-1; TRBD1 is a possible D gene (5 bases). CDR3 length: 13 residues. Looked up from germline, CDR1 is SGHNT and CDR2 is YYREEE (reference sequence). Trimming took 3 bases from V and 1 from J, leaving 7 bases between them. The CDR3 sequence is CASSSTGNTEAFF. The CDR3 nucleotides read TGTGCCAGCAGCTCAACAGGGAACACTGAAGCTTTCTTT. The variable domain in full, with the rest retrieved from reference TRBV5-4 and TRBJ1-1, is ETGVTQSPTHLIKTRGQQVTLRCSSQSGHNTVSWYQQALGQGPQFIFQYYREEENGRGNFPPRFSGLQFPNYSSELNVNALELDDSALYLCASSSTGNTEAFFGQGTRLTVV.

A word on this clone: The sample holds other DNA sequences that translate to the same CDR3. CDR3 region: CASSFQNTEAFF. CDR3 sequence (DNA): TGTGCCAGCAGCTTCCAGAACACTGAAGCTTTCTTT. J is TRBJ1-1 and V is TRBV7-9; D not resolved. This CDR3 has 12 amino acids. V was cut by 3 bases and J by 1 base, with 3 bases left in between. CDR1 and CDR2 from the germline V gene are SEHNR and FQNEAQ (reference sequence).